This T cell receptor beta chain was obtained from a study of siplizumab effects on memory and regulatory T cells. Worth noting for this clone: Its antigen is still unknown.

Only in-frame clones appear in the TCRdb table, and some are missing; sequencing was by immunoSEQ multiplex PCR. The repertoire holds 85,000 or so clones, with 95% as singletons. Study-level points and caveats: Whether the proliferating Tregs (from siplizumab cultures) were suppressive was not confirmed. Naive T cell populations appeared to exhibit greater diversity than memory cells and appeared to be major alloresponse contributors.

The V end lost 6 bases, the J end lost 0 bases, and 11 bases lay between the germline ends. The CDR3 has 14 residues. The specimen sequenced was CD8+ T cells sorted from blood. This TCR came from a human donor in good health. This sequence joins TRBV6-7 and TRBJ2-5; TRBD1 might be the D (5 bases). TRBV6-7 is classed as an ORF, of uncertain function. The CDR3 spells CASRVGPYQETQYF. In DNA form, the CDR3 reads TGTGCCAGCAGAGTGGGGCCGTACCAAGAGACCCAGTACTTC.